This TCR beta chain comes out of a study of beta chain features in type 1 diabetes. Each donor gave one heparinised blood draw averaging roughly 100 mL. The CDR3 length is 15 residues. V lost 5 bases and J 0 bases, leaving 14 bases between the germline ends. Germline CDR1 is SGHTA and CDR2 is FQGNSA. The authors reverse transcribed all of the isolated RNA, so sequencing captured expressed TCRB transcripts. Sequenced naive, central memory and regulatory T cell samples produced an average of around 3.9 million reads. Using immunoSEQ multiplex PCR, the repertoire was profiled, and TCRdb retains in-frame clones only, with some absent. Of about 240,000 clones listed, 25% to 30% are singletons.

Material: central memory CD4+ T cells from blood. The source of this sequence is a young man in good health. The chain combines TRBV7-2 with TRBJ2-7; weak D call: TRBD2 (6 bases). CDR3 sequence: CASSQEGGASYEQYF. The CDR3 coding sequence is TGTGCCAGCAGCCAGGAGGGTGGGGCCTCCTACGAGCAGTACTTC. Full variable domain (outside the CDR3, taken from reference TRBV7-2 and TRBJ2-7): GAGVSQSPSNKVTEKGKDVELRCDPISGHTALYWYRQSLGQGLEFLIYFQGNSAPDKSGLPSDRFSAERTGGSVSTLTIQRTQQEDSAVYLCASSQEGGASYEQYFGPGTRLTVT.